This is a list of T cell receptor beta chains from one sample in a study of cytomegalovirus exposure and HLA in healthy donors. Libraries were prepared by immunoSEQ multiplex PCR; TCRdb keeps only in-frame clonotypes and omits some of them. The sample lists about 140,000 clones; approximately 78% were seen once. Input material: PBMCs. The receptor set was obtained from a man aged 18 to 35 in good health and CMV-seropositive. CDR3s include the opening cysteine and the closing phenylalanine or tryptophan. Fields, in order: J gene, D gene, clone size, V gene, CDR3 DNA, CDR3 protein. D genes are given only for firm matches. Only part of the rows carry a size: once, few, many, or a class if the clone is expanded.

J gene: TRBJ2-1
D gene: TRBD2
clone size: once
V gene: TRBV28
CDR3 DNA: TGTGCCAGCAGTTCCCTAGCTGCGGGAGCCCTCAATGAGCAGTTCTTC
CDR3 protein: CASSSLAAGALNEQFF

J gene: TRBJ1-2
D gene: NA
clone size: NA
V gene: TRBV6-1
CDR3 DNA: TGTGCCAGCAGGGGGGGAGTTAGCTATGGCTACACCTTC
CDR3 protein: CASRGGVSYGYTF

J gene: TRBJ1-5
D gene: NA
clone size: NA
V gene: TRBV28
CDR3 DNA: TGTGCCAGCAGGGACCCCGCGGGGAATTATCAGCCCCAGCATTTT
CDR3 protein: CASRDPAGNYQPQHF

J gene: TRBJ1-3
D gene: NA
clone size: NA
V gene: TRBV6-5
CDR3 DNA: TGTGCCAGCAGTTACTTGGGGGGTTCCGGAAACACCATATATTTT
CDR3 protein: CASSYLGGSGNTIYF

J gene: TRBJ1-5
D gene: NA
clone size: NA
V gene: TRBV6-5
CDR3 DNA: TGTGCCAGCAGCCCCACACCAGGCAGCAATCAGCCCCAGCATTTT
CDR3 protein: CASSPTPGSNQPQHF

J gene: TRBJ2-7
D gene: TRBD1
clone size: NA
V gene: TRBV10-3
CDR3 DNA: TGTGCCATCAGTGAAGTTATGGGGACAGGGGGCTCCTACGAGCAGTACTTC
CDR3 protein: CAISEVMGTGGSYEQYF

J gene: TRBJ2-5
D gene: NA
clone size: NA
V gene: TRBV5-4
CDR3 DNA: TGTGCCAGCAGTCGTCGGCCCAGGGCAGAAGAGACCCAGTACTTC
CDR3 protein: CASSRRPRAEETQYF

J gene: TRBJ2-2
D gene: TRBD1
clone size: NA
V gene: TRBV28
CDR3 DNA: TGTGCCAGCAGCCCGTCATCCATTGCGGGACAGGCGCTTTTGACGAACACCGGGGAGCTGTTTTTT
CDR3 protein: CASSPSSIAGQALLTNTGELFF

J gene: TRBJ1-3
D gene: TRBD1
clone size: NA
V gene: TRBV4-1
CDR3 DNA: TGCGCCAGCAGCCAAGCCACCCACGACAGGGCAAACACCATATATTTT
CDR3 protein: CASSQATHDRANTIYF

J gene: TRBJ2-1
D gene: TRBD1
clone size: NA
V gene: TRBV5-6
CDR3 DNA: TGTGCCAGCAGCTTGGGACAGGGGCGATTCGGTGAGCAGTTCTTC
CDR3 protein: CASSLGQGRFGEQFF